The clone carrying this T cell receptor (beta chain) was picked up a small number of times. What it binds is unknown. This entry belongs to a study of T cell repertoires in cytomegalovirus infection. The wider study: Public TCR beta signature analysis indicated the presence of both CMV infection and matching HLA type.

Each CDR3 protein gets one entry after TCRdb re-called the reads with MiXCR. The sample carries about 500,000 distinct CDR3 sequences, more than 30% recorded once. The source material was cultured PBMCs, sampled from culture after CMV antigen stimulation. This clonotype was sampled from a human donor in good health (CMV status not recorded). Some clones in this sample may be carry-over from other donors' samples.

CDR3 bases: TGTGCCAGCAGCTTAGGGCCCGACAGCCAAGAGACCCAGTACTTC. Its protein is CASSLGPDSQETQYF. The chain is built from TRBV7-6 and TRBJ2-5; TRBD1 is a possible D gene (5 bases). The CDR3 covers 15 residues. From germline, CDR1 is SGHVS and CDR2 FNYEAQ. V lost 1 base to trimming and J lost 1 base, with 10 bases between them.